The 23 T cell receptor beta chains below were found in one sample sequenced in a study of beta chain features in type 1 diabetes. The sequenced template was cDNA made from the entire isolated RNA. Measured with immunoSEQ multiplex PCR; TCRdb has only the in-frame clones, and not every one. Seen here are roughly 370,000 clones, about 14% observed once, and the top ten hold about 0.04%. The sequencing input was naive CD4+ T cells from blood. The receptors were sampled from a man aged 25 to 45 in good health.

This clone was seen a handful of times. The chain employs TRBV7-9 and TRBJ2-3; 7 bases align to TRBD1. V shed 6 bases and J 4 bases; nucleotides not matched to a gene: 7. Germline V CDR1 and CDR2: SEHNR, FQNEAQ (reference sequence). The CDR3 is 14 residues long. CDR3 nucleotides: TGTGCCAGCAGACAGGGGCAGTACTCAGATACGCAGTATTTT. It is translated as CASRQGQYSDTQYF.

CDR3 sequence (DNA): TGCGCCAGCAGCCGACCCGAATGCAATCATGAGCAGTTCTTC. Translating it yields CASSRPECNHEQFF. This sequence joins TRBV23-1 and TRBJ2-1; D remains unclear. TRBV23-1 is placed among ORFs of uncertain function. This CDR3 comprises 14 residues. Trimming left V 6 bases short and J 8 bases short, with 17 bases between.

This clone was seen more than once but under ten times. The genes are TRBV29-1 and TRBJ2-1, with D possibly TRBD1 on 6 matching bases. Trimming removed 4 bases from V and 9 bases from J, with 16 bases in between. Germline CDR1 is SQVTM and CDR2 is ANQGSEA. The CDR3 is 13 amino acids. As DNA, the CDR3 is TGCAGCGTTGCCTACCGGGTGGACAGTGAGCAGTTCTTC. Translation gives CSVAYRVDSEQFF.

On this clone itself: In the same sample, other DNA sequences code for this CDR3. The gene calls are TRBV10-3 and TRBJ2-5; no clear D. The V and J ends lost 2 bases and 3 bases respectively, with 1 base between them. This CDR3 contains 11 residues. Germline assignment: CDR1 ENHRY and CDR2 SYGVKD. CDR3: CAISEKETQYF. The CDR3 nucleotides are TGTGCCATCAGTGAGAAAGAGACCCAGTACTTC.

The sample holds a few counts of this clone. This sequence joins TRBV25-1 and TRBJ2-5; TRBD2 aligns across 8 bases. V shed 4 bases and J 5 bases; nucleotides not matched to a gene: 9. The germline CDR1 and CDR2 sequences are MGHDK and SYGVNS. The CDR3 runs to 15 residues. The CDR3 loop is CASSGGSGLGETQYF. The CDR3 coding sequence is TGTGCCAGCAGTGGGGGATCGGGACTAGGGGAGACCCAGTACTTC.

The chain carries TRBV5-1 and TRBJ1-1; 9 bases are shared with TRBD1. The J segment lost 10 bases and the V segment lost 4 bases, leaving 8 bases of the junction unmatched. Germline V gene sequence: CDR1 SGHRS, CDR2 YFSETQ. The length of the CDR3 is 13 residues. CDR3 amino acids: CASSADRGGGAFF. The CDR3 DNA follows: TGCGCCAGCAGCGCGGACAGGGGCGGCGGAGCTTTCTTT.

This clone was seen a few times. This chain connects TRBV4-3 to TRBJ1-2; a weak D match, TRBD1 (5 bases). Trimming left V 0 bases short and J 8 bases short, with 16 bases between. The CDR3 has 15 residues. Per germline, CDR1 LGHNA and CDR2 YSLEER. For the CDR3, the DNA is TGCGCCAGCAGCCAAGATAGCGCAGGGACTCAAGGCTACACCTTC. This translates into CASSQDSAGTQGYTF.

This clone was recorded a few times. The CDR3 nucleotides are TGTGCCAGCAGCTTATCGGGACTAGGGGCCAATGAGCAGTTCTTC. It encodes CASSLSGLGANEQFF. The chain uses TRBV7-7 and TRBJ2-1, with 8 nucleotides matching TRBD2. V was pared by 2 bases and J by 6 bases, with 6 bases of the junction left unmatched. The CDR3 runs 15 residues. CDR1 is SSHAT and CDR2 is FNYEAQ in the germline V gene (reference sequence).

In this sample, this clone turned up a few times. The gene calls are TRBV11-2 and TRBJ2-1; possibly TRBD2 for D (6 bases). The ends were cut back, 1 base at V and 7 bases at J, with 17 bases in the middle. CDR1 is SGHAT and CDR2 is FQNNGV in the germline V gene. The CDR3 extends over 16 amino acids. The CDR3 spells CASSLVPSAGGNEQFF. CDR3 coding DNA: TGTGCCAGCAGCTTAGTGCCTAGCGCGGGTGGAAATGAGCAGTTCTTC.

This clone was observed a few times. This sequence joins TRBV15 and TRBJ2-2; no clear D gene. This CDR3 has 13 residues. The germline V and J ends were trimmed by 0 bases and 6 bases, with 5 bases remaining between them. The germline V gene has CDR1 LNHNV and CDR2 YYDKDF (reference sequence). The CDR3 here is CATSRDRAGELFF. In nucleotides, the CDR3 is TGTGCCACCAGCAGAGATCGGGCCGGGGAGCTGTTTTTT.

This clone was observed a few times. The chain links TRBV25-1 to TRBJ2-7; D not certain. Looked up from germline, CDR1 is MGHDK and CDR2 is SYGVNS. V lost 6 bases and J 1 base, leaving 16 bases between the germline ends. The CDR3 sequence is 15 residues long. CDR3 sequence: CASRTVVVSSYEQYV. CDR3 sequence (DNA): TGTGCCAGCAGAACCGTTGTAGTTAGTTCCTACGAGCAGTACGTC.

The chain recombines TRBV4-2 with TRBJ2-3; perhaps TRBD2 as D (5 bases). Germline V gene sequence: CDR1 LGHNA, CDR2 YNFKEQ. The length of the CDR3 is 18 residues. Trimming pared 5 bases from V and 0 bases from J, leaving 21 bases between. CDR3 sequence (DNA): TGTGCCAGCAGCTACCACACCAGGACTGTACGGAGCACAGATACGCAGTATTTT. Translation: CASSYHTRTVRSTDTQYF.

This clone was counted a few times. The V call is TRBV29-1, the J call TRBJ1-1, with D hard to call. The germline V gene encodes CDR1 SQVTM and CDR2 ANQGSEA. V lost 1 base to trimming and J lost 3 bases, with 9 bases between them. The CDR3 is 13 amino acids. DNA for the CDR3: TGCAGCGTTGAAGTTGTCAGCTACACTGAAGCTTTCTTT. Protein: CSVEVVSYTEAFF. Full variable domain (missing parts from reference TRBV29-1 and TRBJ1-1): SAVISQKPSRDICQRGTSLTIQCQVDSQVTMMFWYRQQPGQSLTLIATANQGSEATYESGFVIDKFPISRPNLTFSTLTVSNMSPEDSSIYLCSVEVVSYTEAFFGQGTRLTVV.

The J gene is TRBJ2-2, the V gene TRBV7-6; 7 nucleotides align to TRBD1. Germline V lookup: CDR1 SGHVS, CDR2 FNYEAQ. Trimming cost V 6 bases and J 6 bases; bases outside gene matches: 7. The CDR3 runs 14 residues. The CDR3 sequence is CASRLIQGSGELFF. DNA for the CDR3: TGTGCCAGCAGACTCATACAGGGGTCCGGGGAGCTGTTTTTT.

V is TRBV19 and J is TRBJ2-5; D unresolved. V dropped 7 bases and J dropped 6 bases, with 15 bases sitting between them. CDR3 size: 13 residues. Germline CDR1 reads LNHDA; CDR2 reads SQIVND (reference sequence). CDR3 sequence (DNA): TGTGCCAGTACCTCCCGAAAGGAGCAGACCCAGTACTTC. Protein: CASTSRKEQTQYF.

The chain links TRBV7-9 to TRBJ2-5; D perhaps matches TRBD2 (6 bases). This CDR3 region has 14 residues. Trimming stripped 5 bases from V and 5 bases from J, with 15 bases between. Germline CDR1 SEHNR, CDR2 FQNEAQ (reference sequence). The CDR3 DNA sequence: TGTGCCAGCAGCCCCGGGCTAGCGAAGGAGACCCAGTACTTC. Its protein product is CASSPGLAKETQYF.

This clone was found a few times. The chain couples TRBV6-5 to TRBJ2-3, with 7 bases that match TRBD1. V was clipped by 6 bases and J by 6 bases; unmatched bases: 12. The length of the CDR3 is 15 residues. Looked up from germline, CDR1 is MNHEY and CDR2 is SVGAGI. The CDR3 loop is CASRVTGRLGDTQYF. The CDR3 DNA sequence: TGTGCCAGCAGGGTGACAGGGAGATTGGGGGATACGCAGTATTTT.

This clone was counted ten times or more. The CDR3 bases are TGTGCCAGCAGGGGGCTAGAAGAGACCCAGTACTTC. Translated: CASRGLEETQYF. The chain links TRBV7-9 to TRBJ2-5; D is possibly TRBD1 (5 bases). Trimming took off 6 bases at V and 3 bases at J, with 8 bases between the two ends. The CDR3 totals 12 residues. Germline V gene lookup returns CDR1 SEHNR and CDR2 FQNEAQ (reference sequence).

In this sample, this clone turned up a few times. The rearrangement uses TRBV23-1 and TRBJ2-7; D is tentatively TRBD1 or TRBD2 (5 bases each). TRBV23-1 is labeled an ORF, and its function is uncertain. The CDR3 has 17 residues. The ends were cut back, 0 bases at V and 3 bases at J, with 18 bases in the middle. CDR3 region: CASSQSQGEDAYYEQYV. In DNA, the CDR3 is TGCGCCAGCAGTCAATCCCAGGGAGAGGACGCGTACTACGAGCAGTACGTC.

This clone was seen a handful of times. The rearrangement joins TRBV29-1 to TRBJ2-3; the match to TRBD2 covers 8 bases. V lost 7 bases and J lost 4; bases outside the gene matches: 4. Germline V lookup: CDR1 SQVTM, CDR2 ANQGSEA. This CDR3 has 12 amino acids. CDR3 amino acids: CSAREGADTQYF. The CDR3 DNA follows: TGCAGCGCCCGGGAGGGCGCAGATACGCAGTATTTT.

This clone was recorded a few times. The chain joins TRBV9 to TRBJ2-5; D remains unclear. V dropped 4 bases and J dropped 3 bases, with 10 bases sitting between them. The CDR3 spans 13 residues. The germline gives CDR1 SGDLS, CDR2 YYNGEE. As DNA, the CDR3 is TGTGCCAGCAGCCTGAGCGCGGAAGAGACCCAGTACTTC. It translates to CASSLSAEETQYF.

For the CDR3, the DNA is TGTGCCAGCTCACCGAGTGCGGGGGCAGGAAGAGAGCAGTACGTC. Its protein product is CASSPSAGAGREQYV. This sequence joins TRBV18 and TRBJ2-7, with D possibly matching TRBD2 (7 bases). V was shortened by 3 bases and J by 7 bases, with 19 bases between the two germline ends. The V gene's germline CDR1 is KGHSH and CDR2 LQKENI. This CDR3 has 15 residues.

This clone has more than one count but fewer than ten. The rearrangement uses TRBV10-3 and TRBJ1-1, with 8 bases that match TRBD1. This CDR3 contains 15 residues. The V gene end was trimmed by 0 bases and the J gene end by 10 bases; junction bases not matched to a gene: 10. Germline V gene data show CDR1 as ENHRY and CDR2 as SYGVKD. CDR3 residues: CAISESQSRGRRAFF. Here the CDR3 DNA reads TGTGCCATCAGTGAGTCCCAGAGCAGGGGGCGCAGAGCTTTCTTT.